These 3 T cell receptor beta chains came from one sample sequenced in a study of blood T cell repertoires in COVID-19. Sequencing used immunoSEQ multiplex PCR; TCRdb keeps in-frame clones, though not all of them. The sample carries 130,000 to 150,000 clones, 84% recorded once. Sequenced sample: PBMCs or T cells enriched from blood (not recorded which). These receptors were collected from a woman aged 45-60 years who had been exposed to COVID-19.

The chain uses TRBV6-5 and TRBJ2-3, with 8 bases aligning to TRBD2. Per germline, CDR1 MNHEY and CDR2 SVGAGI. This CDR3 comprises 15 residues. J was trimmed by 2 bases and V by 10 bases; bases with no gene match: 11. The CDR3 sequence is CATGLLAEPTDTQYF. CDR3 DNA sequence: TGTGCCACCGGACTACTAGCGGAACCCACAGATACGCAGTATTTT.

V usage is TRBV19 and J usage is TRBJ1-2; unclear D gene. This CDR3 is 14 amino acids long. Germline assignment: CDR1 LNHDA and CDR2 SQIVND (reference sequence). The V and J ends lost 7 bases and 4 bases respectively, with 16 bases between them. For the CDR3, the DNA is TGTGCCAGTACCTCAGACCACCGGGGCTATGGCTACACCTTC. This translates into CASTSDHRGYGYTF.

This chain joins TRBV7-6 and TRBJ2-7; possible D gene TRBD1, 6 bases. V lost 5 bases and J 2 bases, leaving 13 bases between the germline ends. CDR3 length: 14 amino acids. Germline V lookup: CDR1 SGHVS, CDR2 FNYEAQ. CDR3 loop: CASSITTGPYEQYF. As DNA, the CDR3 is TGTGCCAGCAGCATCACCACAGGGCCCTACGAGCAGTACTTC.